This entry is about one T cell receptor (beta chain). It has no known antigen specificity. Base qualities are not recorded, but no much larger clone differs from it by a single base. These data come from a study of PD-1 blockade in classical Hodgkin lymphoma (TCRdb year 2020). Some background on the complete study: Nivolumab dosing was 3 mg/kg intravenously every 2 weeks, continuing until either disease progression or unacceptable toxicity. A peripheral blood immune signature of response to PD-1 blockade in classical Hodgkin lymphoma was defined using TCR beta sequencing and CyTOF. What the study reported, not specific to this receptor: Baseline TCR diversity was reported as lower in newly diagnosed patients than in healthy donors, and lower still in relapsed/refractory patients. By C4D1, a significant rise was seen in CD4+ TCR diversity but not in CD8+ TCR diversity (p=0.0027 vs p=0.16), and the rise was most apparent among complete responders (p=0.02). The study was restricted to a single clinical trial cohort, and the causes of repertoire differences, possibly disease activity or prior therapy, were left undefined. Trial patients achieving complete response had baseline diversity similar to newly diagnosed patients, whereas partial responders and progressors had significantly lower diversity. Lower diversity was observed in patients in whom nivolumab was started less than 1 year after ASCT, and these patients were excluded from later analyses so that confounding by immune reconstitution would be avoided.

Measured from the cysteine to the phenylalanine, the CDR3 is 19 residues long. The only DNA kept is the CDR3, 57 bases in frame from the first base. Trimming takes 3 bases off V and 5 bases off J; junction bases not matched to a gene: 12. CDR1 and CDR2 were assigned from the germline V gene as SGHTS and YDEGEE. The time point label of this sample denotes: cycle 4 day 1 (C4D1), after five to seven weeks of nivolumab. Every trial patient had relapsed following autologous stem cell transplantation, and prior brentuximab vedotin exposure was what differed among cohorts A, B and C. The trial cohort included 45 to 65 patients with relapsed/refractory classical Hodgkin lymphoma, and each patient had a best overall response of complete response, partial response or progressive disease. Single-agent nivolumab was administered to trial patients in the multi-cohort phase II CheckMate 205 trial. An independent review committee assessed best overall response by applying the 2007 International Working Group response criteria. PBMCs from the trial were collected at three points: immediately before nivolumab initiation (C1D1), and during therapy at cycle 2 day 1 and cycle 4 day 1. Peripheral blood was collected in 8 mL Vacutainer Cell Preparation Tubes, from which PBMCs were isolated by centrifugation and then cryopreserved.

Genomic DNA was isolated using the Qiagen DNeasy kit from unsorted PBMCs as well as from negatively selected CD4+ and CD8+ fractions. TCR beta CDR3 regions were subjected to amplification by immunoSEQ multiplex PCR with primers that anneal to V and J segments. A synthetic immune receptor repertoire was used to minimize amplification bias, and any residual bias was removed computationally once sequencing was done. The study's own analysis went as follows. Repertoire diversity was quantified as the Shannon entropy index using custom Python scripts. The unsorted, CD4+ and CD8+ repertoires were each analyzed separately, with the exception of combined analyses, where CD4+ and CD8+ sequences were merged in silico. A clone was considered expanded if an increase in frequency of at least 2-fold after treatment relative to C1D1 was found, and a pseudocount of 0.5 was applied to clones undetected at baseline. Singleton clones were defined as clones with 0 or 1 copy at C1D1, and non-singleton clones were defined as clones with 2 or more copies. Clones expanded in unsorted samples were assigned a CD4+, CD8+ or unknown annotation through matching of protein sequences in sorted samples from the same patient. Diversity changes from C1D1 to C4D1 were tested in paired samples using Wilcoxon tests. What TCRdb holds here is the immuneACCESS table cut down to in-frame rearrangements. Part of the clones is not present; checked against another copy, under half of the missing clones reflect an unresolved V gene, and the others are unexplained. V, J and clone size reflect that table, while D and trimming were determined from the DNA. Here the sample has tens of thousands of clones; less than 95% occur a single time. The top ten constitute about 2.9% of the sample.

Here the chain combines TRBV5-8 and TRBJ2-1, with TRBD2 identical over 15 junction bases. The sample was peripheral blood mononuclear cells (PBMCs), taken before the fourth cycle of nivolumab. This sequence originates from a human donor with classical Hodgkin lymphoma. The CDR3 amino acid sequence is: CASSSGSGTSGGSHNEQFF. Read as DNA, the sequence is TGTGCCAGCAGCTCCGGGTCCGGGACTAGCGGGGGGTCTCACAATGAGCAGTTCTTC.